This T cell receptor beta chain was captured by sequencing in a study of shared clonotypes between healthy human individuals. Libraries were prepared by immunoSEQ multiplex PCR; TCRdb keeps only in-frame clonotypes and omits some of them. The repertoire consists of 2,500,000 or so clones, with more than 85% occurring once and the leading ten covering around 0.4%. Study findings and constraints: Unshared clonotypes carried lower generation probabilities than those common to all four donors. Rarefaction exposed incomplete sorted-subset sequencing despite large depth. Sampling used blood alone; tissue repertoires probably differ. Donor clonotype sharing was expected to depend on sequencing depth.

Of note for this clone: Its specificity is not known.

The clonotype comes from a man aged 18 to 30 in good health. Some clones in this sample may be carry-over from other donors' samples. Sequencing input: naive CD4+ T cells from PBMCs. Documented subset: CD45RA+ positively selected.

The CDR3 DNA reads as TGTGCCAGCAGCGACCGGACAAGTGAAAAACTGTTTTTT. Encoded protein: CASSDRTSEKLFF. The chain employs TRBV7-2 and TRBJ1-4, with a weak D call TRBD1 (5 bases). The CDR3 is 13 amino acids. Per the germline V gene, CDR1 is SGHTA and CDR2 is FQGNSA. V shed 5 bases and J shed 7 bases, with 11 bases lying between them.